These 17 T cell receptor beta chains originate from one sample sequenced in a study of T cells in Graves' hyperthyroidism and ophthalmopathy. Amplified TCR beta CDR3 regions came from RNA transcripts. The TCR CDR3 first-round RT-PCR relied on the HTBI primer set. MiXCR, run by TCRdb on the multiplex PCR reads, gives a single entry per CDR3 protein. The sample records hundreds of thousands of distinct CDR3 sequences, roughly 17% being singletons. The sequenced sample was blood. The receptor source for this set is a woman in her 30s with Graves' hyperthyroidism.

As regards this clonotype: One junction end disagrees with the germline gene, perhaps due to a read error. The chain employs TRBV11-3 and TRBJ2-7, with D unclear. The CDR3 length is 13 residues. The germline gives CDR1 SGHNT, CDR2 YENEEA. This chain's CDR3 is CASSLTDSYEEYF. The CDR3 nucleotides read TGTGCCAGCAGCTTAACCGATTCCTACGAGGAGTACTTC.

At least ten counts were recorded for this clonotype. An end of the junction differs from the germline gene, which may be a read error. The chain combines TRBV5-1 with TRBJ2-7; the D is unclear. The CDR3 is made up of 13 amino acids. CDR1 SGHRS and CDR2 YFSETQ come from the germline V gene. CDR3 nucleotide sequence: TGTGCCAGCAGCTTGGGCCACTCCTACGAGCAGTACTTC. This codes for CASSLGHSYEQYF. Complete variable domain (other parts from reference TRBV5-1 and TRBJ2-7): KAGVTQTPRYLIKTRGQQVTLSCSPISGHRSVSWYQQTPGQGLQFLFEYFSETQRNKGNFPGRFSGRQFSNSRSEMNVSTLELGDSALYLCASSLGHSYEQYFGPGTRLTVT.

This clonotype was recorded at least ten times. The genes are TRBV5-1 and TRBJ2-7, with 10 nucleotides matching TRBD2. The CDR3 extends over 15 amino acids. Germline loops: CDR1 SGHRS, CDR2 YFSETQ. The ends lost 4 bases at V and 3 bases at J; junction bases unmatched: 7. The CDR3 bases are TGCGCCAGCAGCCCAACTAGCGGGATCGGCTACGAGCAGTACTTC. The encoded protein is CASSPTSGIGYEQYF.

This clonotype was picked up many times. The chain links TRBV12-3 or TRBV12-4 to TRBJ2-1; D is unclear. The ends were cut back, 6 bases at V and 0 bases at J, with 6 bases in the middle. The CDR3 contains 13 residues. CDR3 sequence reads: CASRPSSYNEQFF. The CDR3 DNA reads as TGTGCCAGCAGACCGTCCTCCTACAATGAGCAGTTCTTC.

This clonotype has only a few counts. The rearrangement uses TRBV7-9 and TRBJ2-4; D may be TRBD1 (6 bases). CDR1 SEHNR and CDR2 FQNEAQ come from the germline V gene (reference sequence). Trimming left V 5 bases short and J 11 bases short, with 19 bases between. The CDR3 sequence is 14 residues long. CDR3 DNA: TGTGCCAGCAGCCGAGAACAGGGTACCGGGGTTCAGTACTTC. Translated, it gives CASSREQGTGVQYF.

About this clonotype itself: A single base separates this from a much larger clone, so it may be a read error. V gene TRBV7-3 combines with J gene TRBJ1-1; TRBD1 matches at 9 bases. The length of the CDR3 is 13 residues. Germline values: CDR1 SGHTA, CDR2 FQGTGA. V lost 4 bases and J lost 4; bases outside the gene matches: 1. CDR3 residues: CASSWTGVTEAFF. The CDR3 DNA sequence: TGTGCCAGCAGCTGGACAGGGGTCACTGAAGCTTTCTTT.

This clonotype has a count of ten or more. The chain employs TRBV29-1 and TRBJ1-2; 7 bases agree with TRBD1. V trimming: 6 bases; J trimming: 8 bases; junction bases outside the gene matches: 12. This CDR3 is 13 amino acids long. Germline-derived CDR1 and CDR2 are SQVTM and ANQGSEA. CDR3 residues: CSVDYRDSAGYTF. The DNA for the CDR3 is TGCAGCGTCGATTACCGGGACAGTGCCGGCTACACCTTC.

Many counts were recorded for this clonotype. This chain links TRBV28 with TRBJ2-7, with 10 positions matching TRBD1. Germline CDR1 reads MDHEN; CDR2 reads SYDVKM. There are 15 residues in the CDR3. V was clipped by 6 bases and J by 4 bases; unmatched bases: 9. The CDR3 sequence is CASSPRGTGEYEQYF. DNA for the CDR3: TGTGCCAGCAGCCCCCGAGGGACAGGGGAGTACGAGCAGTACTTC.

In this sample, this clonotype turned up a few times. The chain recombines TRBV7-2 with TRBJ2-7; 7 nucleotides align to TRBD1. The V segment lost 7 bases and the J segment 2 bases; nucleotides outside the gene matches: 8. The CDR3 is 14 residues long. CDR1 and CDR2 (germline): SGHTA, FQGNSA. The CDR3: CASTPLGQPYEQYF. The CDR3 DNA reads as TGTGCCAGCACCCCATTGGGACAGCCCTACGAGCAGTACTTC.

The V gene is TRBV11-2, the J gene TRBJ2-1; 11 bases line up with TRBD2. Trimming at V came to 2 bases and at J to 7 bases, leaving 7 bases not matched to a gene. This CDR3 has 16 amino acids. Germline values: CDR1 SGHAT, CDR2 FQNNGV. CDR3 nucleotides: TGTGCCAGCAGCTTAAAGCTCTTAGCGGGAGGGAATGAGCAGTTCTTC. Amino acid sequence: CASSLKLLAGGNEQFF.

At least ten counts were recorded for this clonotype. The rearrangement joins TRBV28 to TRBJ2-1; 9 bases fit TRBD2. V shed 5 bases and J 8 bases; nucleotides not matched to a gene: 13. The CDR3 covers 16 residues. Germline V gene sequence: CDR1 MDHEN, CDR2 SYDVKM. The CDR3 region is CASSPPWGGRADEQFF. As DNA, the CDR3 is TGTGCCAGCAGTCCCCCTTGGGGCGGGAGGGCCGATGAGCAGTTCTTC. Full variable domain (remainder filled in from reference TRBV28 and TRBJ2-1): DVKVTQSSRYLVKRTGEKVFLECVQDMDHENMFWYRQDPGLGLRLIYFSYDVKMKEKGDIPEGYSVSREKKERFSLILESASTNQTSMYLCASSPPWGGRADEQFFGPGTRLTVL.

This clonotype was picked up many times. The chain combines TRBV12-3 or TRBV12-4 with TRBJ2-7, with 9 bases fitting TRBD2. Trimming at V came to 6 bases and at J to 3 bases, leaving 6 bases not matched to a gene. The CDR3 contains 14 residues. The chain's CDR3 is CASRRGGSGYEQYF. The CDR3, as DNA: TGTGCCAGCAGGCGGGGGGGTAGTGGCTACGAGCAGTACTTC.

Ten or more counts support this clonotype. The chain recombines TRBV7-2 with TRBJ2-1; D unresolved. The germline V and J ends were trimmed by 0 bases and 5 bases, with 5 bases remaining between them. Germline CDR1 SGHTA, CDR2 FQGNSA. The CDR3 covers 13 residues. CDR3 nucleotide sequence: TGTGCCAGCAGCTTAGCGTATAACAATGAGCAGTTCTTC. It encodes CASSLAYNNEQFF.

The V gene is TRBV20-1, the J gene TRBJ1-5; D is undetermined. The V gene lost 2 bases and the J gene lost 3 bases, with 8 bases spanning the gap. This CDR3 spans 13 amino acids. Per the germline V gene, CDR1 is DFQATT and CDR2 is SNEGSKA (reference sequence). CDR3 in amino acids: CSARLRANQPQHF. Written as DNA, the CDR3 is TGCAGTGCTAGACTCCGCGCCAATCAGCCCCAGCATTTT.

CDR3 in DNA: TGCAGTGCTAGAGCCTCGACAGGGGGGGAGACCCAGTACTTC. It codes for CSARASTGGETQYF. The genes are TRBV20-1 and TRBJ2-5; 9 positions match TRBD1. V was clipped by 1 base and J by 5 bases; unmatched bases: 5. This CDR3 is 14 amino acids long. Germline assignment: CDR1 DFQATT and CDR2 SNEGSKA (reference sequence).

V is TRBV25-1 and J is TRBJ2-7; no clear D gene. With 1 base removed from V and 2 bases from J, the gap between germline ends came to 6 bases. Germline V gives CDR1 MGHDK, CDR2 SYGVNS. The CDR3 covers 13 residues. CDR3 region: CASSESPPYEQYF. The CDR3 coding sequence is TGTGCCAGCAGTGAATCCCCCCCCTACGAGCAGTACTTC.

The rearrangement links TRBV5-8 to TRBJ1-4; D is undetermined. Germline loops: CDR1 SGHTS, CDR2 YDEGEE. V was clipped by 0 bases and J by 6 bases, with 15 bases between them. The CDR3 contains 16 residues. The CDR3 sequence is CASSLDYRGGDEKLFF. CDR3 DNA: TGTGCCAGCAGCTTGGACTATCGGGGAGGCGATGAAAAACTGTTTTTT.